What follows is one T cell receptor beta chain and its context. Its antigen remains unidentified. TCRdb used MiXCR to reprocess the reads, holding one entry per CDR3 protein. The sample has under 90,000 distinct CDR3 sequences; approximately 46% are singletons. This record belongs to a study of T cell repertoires in cytomegalovirus infection. Overall study results and limits: Across the ex vivo response, the dominant clonotypes were HLA-C-restricted CMV-specific TCR beta clonotypes.

Germline loops: CDR1 SGHVT, CDR2 SQSDAQ. Trimming took 5 bases from V and 2 from J, leaving 12 bases between them. The CDR3 length is 14 residues. The J gene is TRBJ2-5, the V gene TRBV7-4, with D possibly matching TRBD2 (7 bases). This clonotype originated in a human donor in good health (CMV status not recorded). Some clones in this sample may be carry-over from other donors' samples. Here the sequenced sample was CD8+ T cells from cultured PBMCs, taken from culture after CMV antigen stimulation. CDR3 sequence: CASSRGGDQETQYF. The CDR3 region has the DNA TGTGCCAGCAGCCGAGGGGGGGATCAAGAGACCCAGTACTTC.